These T cell receptor beta chains were read from a single sample in a study of technical replicates of blood from a few donors. Some clones are missing from TCRdb's copy, which holds only in-frame ones; the method was immunoSEQ multiplex PCR. Counted here are around 76,000 clones, 95% to 98% occurring once; the ten biggest clones make up around 0.22%. Specimen: T cells isolated from PBMCs. These receptor sequences come from a human donor in good health. Each CDR3 is given with its conserved first and last residue. Each record gives: V gene, J gene, clone size, D gene, CDR3 DNA, CDR3 protein. D genes are given only for firm matches. Clone size is shown for a subset of rows, as once, few, many or a class of expanded clone.

V: TRBV6-5
J: TRBJ2-1
size: .
D: TRBD2
DNA: TGTGCCAGCAGTTTCGGGGGGGAGCAGTTCTTC
CDR3: CASSFGGEQFF

V: TRBV29-1
J: TRBJ1-1
size: .
D: TRBD1
DNA: TGCAGCGTTGAAGATAACTTTGCCGGGACAGGGTGGAACACTGAAGCTTTCTTT
CDR3: CSVEDNFAGTGWNTEAFF

V: TRBV13
J: TRBJ2-3
size: .
D: TRBD2
DNA: TGTGCCAGCAGCTCGTGGACTAGCGGGAGGACAGATACGCAGTATTTT
CDR3: CASSSWTSGRTDTQYF

V: TRBV10-3
J: TRBJ2-3
size: .
D: TRBD2
DNA: TGTGCCATCAACATCGATGGACTAGCGGGAGCAGATACGCAGTATTTT
CDR3: CAINIDGLAGADTQYF

V: TRBV4-3
J: TRBJ2-1
size: once
D: TRBD1
DNA: TGCGCCAGCAGCCAAGTTTGGGACAGAGGAGATGAGCAGTTCTTC
CDR3: CASSQVWDRGDEQFF

V: TRBV5-8
J: TRBJ2-1
size: .
D: TRBD2
DNA: TGTGCCAGCAGCTTGCTACGGGAGGGCCTTACATACAATGAGCAGTTCTTC
CDR3: CASSLLREGLTYNEQFF

V: TRBV7-3
J: TRBJ2-2
size: .
D: TRBD1
DNA: TGTGCCAGCAGCCTCCGACAGGGTGATATCCCCGGGGAGCTGTTTTTT
CDR3: CASSLRQGDIPGELFF

V: TRBV4-3
J: TRBJ2-2
size: .
D: TRBD2
DNA: TGCGCCAGCAGCCAAGATACCCTGGTAGCGGGAGACACCGGGGAGCTGTTTTTT
CDR3: CASSQDTLVAGDTGELFF

V: TRBV7-8
J: TRBJ2-5
size: .
D: .
DNA: TGTGCCAGCAGCACCAGGGTATTAGAGACCCAGTACTTC
CDR3: CASSTRVLETQYF

V: TRBV30
J: TRBJ1-2
size: once
D: TRBD1
DNA: TGTGCCTGGGGGGACAGGGGTAACTATGGCTACACCTTC
CDR3: CAWGDRGNYGYTF

V: TRBV5-1
J: TRBJ2-1
size: once
D: .
DNA: TGCGCCAGCAGCTTGGCCGCAGGGTTGGACAATGAGCAGTTCTTC
CDR3: CASSLAAGLDNEQFF

V: TRBV28
J: TRBJ2-5
size: .
D: .
DNA: TGTGCCAGCAGTGGTGAAAGGGGCCGAGAGACCCAGTACTTC
CDR3: CASSGERGRETQYF

V: TRBV7-3
J: TRBJ1-2
size: .
D: TRBD1
DNA: TGTGCCAGCAGCTCTACAGGGGGCGGGGAGGGCTACACCTTC
CDR3: CASSSTGGGEGYTF

V: TRBV6-5
J: TRBJ1-5
size: .
D: .
DNA: TGTGCCAGCAGTAAGACAGGCAGGGGCAATCAGCCCCAGCATTTT
CDR3: CASSKTGRGNQPQHF

V: TRBV27
J: TRBJ1-5
size: .
D: TRBD1
DNA: TGTGCCAGCAGTTTATCCACAGGGGAACTTCAGCCCCAGCATTTT
CDR3: CASSLSTGELQPQHF

V: TRBV11-3
J: TRBJ2-7
size: once
D: TRBD1
DNA: TGTGCCAGCAGCTTGGTAGACAGGGGAATGCACGAGCAGTACTTC
CDR3: CASSLVDRGMHEQYF

V: TRBV6-5
J: TRBJ2-7
size: .
D: TRBD2
DNA: TGTGCCAGCAGTTACCTTGTTCTGGCGGGAGGGTACGAGCAGTACTTC
CDR3: CASSYLVLAGGYEQYF

V: TRBV6-5
J: TRBJ1-1
size: .
D: .
DNA: TGTGCCAGCAGTTACTCTTGGGGGGATGCCACTGAAGCTTTCTTT
CDR3: CASSYSWGDATEAFF

V: TRBV27
J: TRBJ2-5
size: .
D: .
DNA: TGTGCCTCCCACGGGGGTAGTGAGACCCAGTACTTC
CDR3: CASHGGSETQYF

V: TRBV27
J: TRBJ1-2
size: .
D: .
DNA: TGTGCCAGCAGTTTAGGGGCAGCGGGAGGCTACACCTTC
CDR3: CASSLGAAGGYTF

V: TRBV9
J: TRBJ2-1
size: .
D: TRBD1
DNA: TGTGCCAGCAGTGTTGCGGGACAGGGGGTGCATGAGCAGTTCTTC
CDR3: CASSVAGQGVHEQFF

V: TRBV29-1
J: TRBJ2-6
size: .
D: .
DNA: TGCAGCGCCGAAGAGAGCTCTGGGGCCAACGTCCTGACTTTC
CDR3: CSAEESSGANVLTF

V: TRBV4-1
J: TRBJ2-7
size: .
D: .
DNA: TGCGCCAGCAGCCAAATATACAGAACCTACGAGCAGTACTTC
CDR3: CASSQIYRTYEQYF

V: TRBV6-5
J: TRBJ1-5
size: .
D: TRBD1
DNA: TGTGCCAGCAGCCGCGGGACAGGGGGCTTACAGCCCCAGCATTTT
CDR3: CASSRGTGGLQPQHF

V: TRBV20-1
J: TRBJ2-2
size: .
D: .
DNA: TGCAGTGGGGCCGAAACCGGGGAGCTGTTTTTT
CDR3: CSGAETGELFF

V: TRBV6-6
J: TRBJ1-1
size: once
D: .
DNA: TGTGCCAGCAGCCGGGAGAGCACTGAAGCTTTCTTT
CDR3: CASSRESTEAFF

V: TRBV6-4
J: TRBJ2-1
size: .
D: TRBD2
DNA: TGTGCCAGCAGTGACTCGGCGGGAGGGAGCGATGAGCAGTTCTTC
CDR3: CASSDSAGGSDEQFF

V: TRBV12-5
J: TRBJ2-7
size: .
D: TRBD2
DNA: TGTGCTAGTGGCCAAAATAGCGGGACCTATTACGAGCAGTACTTC
CDR3: CASGQNSGTYYEQYF

V: TRBV9
J: TRBJ2-1
size: once
D: TRBD1
DNA: TGTGCCAGCAGCAAGGGGGCAGCCTACAATGAGCAGTTCTTC
CDR3: CASSKGAAYNEQFF

V: TRBV5-1
J: TRBJ2-1
size: .
D: .
DNA: TGCGCCAGCAGCTTGGGCGACTTAAGCTCCTACAATGAGCAGTTCTTC
CDR3: CASSLGDLSSYNEQFF

V: TRBV14
J: TRBJ2-7
size: .
D: TRBD2
DNA: TGTGCCAGCAGCCGCTCGGGACTAGCGTCCTACGAGCAGTACTTC
CDR3: CASSRSGLASYEQYF

V: TRBV6-1
J: TRBJ2-7
size: once
D: TRBD2
DNA: TGTGCCAGCTGTATAATCGGACTAGCGGGATACGAGCAGTACTTC
CDR3: CASCIIGLAGYEQYF

V: TRBV6-5
J: TRBJ1-1
size: once
D: .
DNA: TGTGCCAGCAGTTACTCGGGGGGGACTGAAGCTTTCTTT
CDR3: CASSYSGGTEAFF

V: TRBV5-1
J: TRBJ2-1
size: .
D: TRBD2
DNA: TGCGCCAGCAGCCGGACTAGCGGGATGGGGCAGAATGAGCAGTTCTTC
CDR3: CASSRTSGMGQNEQFF

V: TRBV27
J: TRBJ2-5
size: .
D: .
DNA: TGTGCCAGCAGCGAGGGCCTTACCCAGTACTTC
CDR3: CASSEGLTQYF

V: TRBV18
J: TRBJ1-1
size: .
D: .
DNA: TGTGCCAGCTCACCGGCGGGGCGGGCTGAAGCTTTCTTT
CDR3: CASSPAGRAEAFF

V: TRBV2
J: TRBJ1-2
size: .
D: .
DNA: TGTGCCAGCAGTGGCAGCAAATCGGGTGGCTACACCTTC
CDR3: CASSGSKSGGYTF

V: TRBV6-5
J: TRBJ1-3
size: .
D: .
DNA: TGTGCCAGCAGCGATTCGACAACCGGAAACACCATATATTTT
CDR3: CASSDSTTGNTIYF

V: TRBV19
J: TRBJ2-7
size: .
D: TRBD1
DNA: TGTGCCAGTAGTTATCAGGGGGCCCACGAGCAGTACTTC
CDR3: CASSYQGAHEQYF

V: TRBV10-1
J: TRBJ2-2
size: .
D: TRBD2
DNA: TGCGCCAGCAGTGATAGTCCCAGCGGGAGTCGTTCGAACACCGGGGAGCTGTTTTTT
CDR3: CASSDSPSGSRSNTGELFF

V: TRBV7-2
J: TRBJ2-7
size: .
D: .
DNA: TGTGCCAGCAGCTTTTCTAGCTCCTACGAGCAGTACTTC
CDR3: CASSFSSSYEQYF

V: TRBV25-1
J: TRBJ1-2
size: .
D: TRBD1
DNA: TGTGCCAGCAGTGAATACATGACAGGGGGCAACTATGGCTACACCTTC
CDR3: CASSEYMTGGNYGYTF

V: TRBV27
J: TRBJ2-1
size: .
D: TRBD2
DNA: TGTGCCAGCAGGACGGGGCGGGAGGGCCTCAATGAGCAGTTCTTC
CDR3: CASRTGREGLNEQFF

V: TRBV9
J: TRBJ1-5
size: .
D: TRBD1
DNA: TGTGCCAGCAGCGAGGGACAGGGGTTTAGCAATCAGCCCCAGCATTTT
CDR3: CASSEGQGFSNQPQHF

V: TRBV19
J: TRBJ2-5
size: .
D: TRBD2
DNA: TGTGCCAGTACCCCCGGGGGGGTAGAGACCCAGTACTTC
CDR3: CASTPGGVETQYF

V: TRBV4-1
J: TRBJ1-1
size: .
D: .
DNA: TGCGCCAGCAGCCAATCAGGGTACAACACTGAAGCTTTCTTT
CDR3: CASSQSGYNTEAFF

V: TRBV9
J: TRBJ1-3
size: .
D: .
DNA: TGTGCCAGCAGCGTAGCTCGAGACTCTGGAAACACCATATATTTT
CDR3: CASSVARDSGNTIYF

V: TRBV5-6
J: TRBJ1-5
size: .
D: TRBD1
DNA: TGTGCCAGCAGCCTCTGGACAGGGCTCATAAGCAATCAGCCCCAGCATTTT
CDR3: CASSLWTGLISNQPQHF

V: TRBV28
J: TRBJ2-5
size: few
D: TRBD1
DNA: TGTGCCAGCAGTTTGGGAGGACAGGGGGAAGAGACCCAGTACTTC
CDR3: CASSLGGQGEETQYF

V: TRBV27
J: TRBJ2-7
size: .
D: TRBD1
DNA: TGTGCCAGCAGTCCGGGACAGGGGGGTTACGAGCAGTACTTC
CDR3: CASSPGQGGYEQYF

V: TRBV28
J: TRBJ2-5
size: .
D: .
DNA: TGTGCCAGCAGTTTGAGTAGCGGAACAAAAGAGACCCAGTACTTC
CDR3: CASSLSSGTKETQYF

V: TRBV5-1
J: TRBJ2-5
size: .
D: TRBD1
DNA: TGCGCCAGCAGCTTGGGACAGGGTCGGCAAGAGACCCAGTACTTC
CDR3: CASSLGQGRQETQYF

V: TRBV28
J: TRBJ1-5
size: .
D: .
DNA: TGTGCCAGCAGTTATGAGGGACAATCGGTTCGTAGCAATCAGCCCCAGCATTTT
CDR3: CASSYEGQSVRSNQPQHF

V: TRBV25-1
J: TRBJ1-1
size: .
D: .
DNA: TGTGCCAGCAGTGAAGGCGGGAATGAAGCTTTCTTT
CDR3: CASSEGGNEAFF

V: TRBV2
J: TRBJ2-3
size: .
D: .
DNA: TGTGCCAGCAGTGAAGGGGACACGGGCACAGATACGCAGTATTTT
CDR3: CASSEGDTGTDTQYF

V: TRBV18
J: TRBJ2-3
size: .
D: TRBD1
DNA: TGTGCCAGCTCACCTGGAGCCAGGGGGACAGATACGCAGTATTTT
CDR3: CASSPGARGTDTQYF

V: TRBV5-4
J: TRBJ2-3
size: .
D: TRBD2
DNA: TGTGCCAGCAGCTTGGGACTAGCGGGAGTCATCGATACGCAGTATTTT
CDR3: CASSLGLAGVIDTQYF